This record covers a single TCR beta chain. This CDR3 has 13 amino acids. V was pared by 4 bases and J by 1 base, with 7 bases between. Germline loops: CDR1 SEHNR, CDR2 FQNEAQ (reference sequence). Sequenced by immunoSEQ multiplex PCR; TCRdb stores in-frame clones only, minus some. The sample lists 50,000 to 65,000 clones, around 89% seen once, with about 1.8% in the top ten. This sample was taken from a study of T cell changes during pregnancy in multiple sclerosis. The V and J genes are TRBV7-9 and TRBJ1-1, with D hard to call. This sequence was found in a female donor with multiple sclerosis, enrolled in a pregnancy study. The source was peripheral blood, collected after pregnancy. CDR3 in DNA: TGTGCCAGCAGCTCGACATGGAACACTGAAGCTTTCTTT. This translates into CASSSTWNTEAFF. The entire variable domain, with the rest obtained from reference TRBV7-9 and TRBJ1-1, is as follows: DTGVSQNPRHKITKRGQNVTFRCDPISEHNRLYWYRQTLGQGPEFLTYFQNEAQLEKSRLLSDRFSAERPKGSFSTLEIQRTEQGDSAMYLCASSSTWNTEAFFGQGTRLTVV.